One and the same sample provided the 8 T cell receptor beta chains below, sequenced in a study of cytomegalovirus exposure and HLA in healthy donors. 60 Vbeta and 13 Jbeta primers were used in PCR. Some clones are missing from TCRdb's copy, which holds only in-frame ones; the method was immunoSEQ multiplex PCR. In the table there are roughly 250,000 clones, roughly 80% of which are singletons. The sample taken for sequencing was PBMCs. The receptors originated from a girl aged 2-10 years in good health and CMV-seronegative.

In its sample, this clone was seen once. The chain links TRBV12-5 to TRBJ1-2, with 9 bases identical to TRBD1. This CDR3 has 15 residues. After removal of 1 base from V and 2 bases from J, the junction contained 2 bases not matched to a gene. Germline V gene sequence: CDR1 LGHNT, CDR2 FRNRAP. The CDR3 nucleotides read TGTGCTAGTGGTTTGGCCGGACAGGGGAACTATGGCTACACCTTC. Its translation: CASGLAGQGNYGYTF.

J is TRBJ2-5 and V is TRBV9, with D perhaps TRBD2 (6 bases). The CDR3 sequence is 14 residues long. Trimming stripped 3 bases from V and 7 bases from J, with 16 bases between. CDR1 and CDR2 from the germline V gene are SGDLS and YYNGEE. DNA for the CDR3: TGTGCCAGCAGCGCCTCCGACCTGGGGGGGACCCAGTACTTC. It encodes CASSASDLGGTQYF. Full variable domain (missing parts from reference TRBV9 and TRBJ2-5): DSGVTQTPKHLITATGQRVTLRCSPRSGDLSVYWYQQSLDQGLQFLIQYYNGEERAKGNILERFSAQQFPDLHSELNLSSLELGDSALYFCASSASDLGGTQYFGPGTRLLVL.

V usage is TRBV15 and J usage is TRBJ1-5, with D uncertain. V gave up 0 bases and J gave up 4 bases, with 7 bases separating them. The CDR3 covers 14 residues. Germline V CDR1 and CDR2: LNHNV, YYDKDF (reference sequence). The CDR3, as DNA: TGTGCCACCAGCAGAGAGCCACTAAATCAGCCCCAGCATTTT. It translates to CATSREPLNQPQHF.

The V gene is TRBV19, the J gene TRBJ1-4; the match to TRBD1 covers 7 bases. This CDR3 contains 15 residues. With 2 bases clipped from V and 5 bases from J, the junction kept 5 bases outside the gene matches. Germline V gives CDR1 LNHDA, CDR2 SQIVND (reference sequence). In DNA, the CDR3 is TGTGCCAGTAGTATACCCGACAGGGAGAATGAAAAACTGTTTTTT. As protein: CASSIPDRENEKLFF.

The chain joins TRBV7-3 to TRBJ2-3; TRBD2 agrees at 11 bases. This CDR3 is built from 17 residues. Germline loops: CDR1 SGHTA, CDR2 FQGTGA. V gave up 5 bases and J gave up 0 bases; unmatched junction bases: 7. The CDR3 protein is CASSPGLAGFSTDTQYF. For the CDR3, the DNA is TGTGCCAGCAGCCCCGGACTAGCGGGTTTTAGCACAGATACGCAGTATTTT.

The chain has TRBV28 and TRBJ2-3; TRBD2 aligns across 12 bases. V shed 3 bases and J 5 bases; nucleotides not matched to a gene: 3. CDR3 length: 15 residues. Per the germline V gene, CDR1 is MDHEN and CDR2 is SYDVKM. CDR3 DNA sequence: TGTGCCAGCAGTTTTGGGGGACTAGCGGGAGATACGCAGTATTTT. Its translation is CASSFGGLAGDTQYF.

A single count supports this clone. V and J are TRBV5-1 and TRBJ2-7, with D perhaps TRBD1 (5 bases). CDR3 length equals 13 residues. Trimming stripped 1 base from V and 2 bases from J, with 7 bases between. Germline V gives CDR1 SGHRS, CDR2 YFSETQ. This CDR3 reads CASSLRQTYEQYF. The CDR3 nucleotides are TGCGCCAGCAGCTTGCGACAGACCTACGAGCAGTACTTC.

The sample holds a few counts of this clone. The rearrangement links TRBV6-5 to TRBJ1-2, with 9 bases matching TRBD1. The CDR3 is 15 residues long. Germline loops: CDR1 MNHEY, CDR2 SVGAGI. V dropped 6 bases and J dropped 2; count of bases not matched to a gene: 7. CDR3 sequence reads: CASSTQGAGNYGYTF. The CDR3 DNA is TGTGCCAGCAGCACACAGGGGGCGGGGAACTATGGCTACACCTTC.